These T cell receptor beta chains were read from a single sample in a study of shared clonotypes between healthy human individuals. Some clones are missing from TCRdb's copy, which holds only in-frame ones; the method was immunoSEQ multiplex PCR. This sample carries approximately 1,000,000 clones, about 80% of them seen once, and the ten largest clones take 0.5% to 0.6%. The specimen was memory CD4+ T cells from PBMCs. The receptors were gathered from a man aged 18-30 years in good health. Some clones in this sample may be carry-over from other donors' samples. The CDR3 runs from the conserved cysteine through the conserved F or W. D genes are given only for firm matches. Rows may omit the clone size; those that give it use once, few, many or a size class.

size | J | D | V | CDR3 | DNA
once | TRBJ1-5 | NA | TRBV9 | CASSEEPYSNQPQHF | TGTGCCAGCAGTGAGGAGCCCTATAGCAATCAGCCCCAGCATTTT
NA | TRBJ2-5 | NA | TRBV7-2 | CASSLASTGISGGTQYF | TGTGCCAGCAGCTTAGCGAGTACGGGTATATCCGGGGGGACCCAGTACTTC
NA | TRBJ2-1 | TRBD2 | TRBV28 | CASSWAQTSGNEQFF | TGTGCCAGCAGTTGGGCACAGACTAGCGGTAATGAGCAGTTCTTC
NA | TRBJ1-2 | NA | TRBV6-6 | CASSPFPGGAPSGYTF | TGTGCCAGCAGCCCTTTCCCCGGGGGCGCACCCTCTGGCTACACCTTC
few | TRBJ1-1 | NA | TRBV6-5 | CASSYRGDTEAFF | TGTGCCAGCAGTTACCGCGGGGACACTGAAGCTTTCTTT
NA | TRBJ1-1 | NA | TRBV5-8 | CASSLIGLNTEAFF | TGTGCCAGCAGCTTGATCGGGTTGAACACTGAAGCTTTCTTT
NA | TRBJ1-1 | NA | TRBV28 | CASSSPLNTEAFF | TGTGCCAGCAGCTCCCCCCTGAACACTGAAGCTTTCTTT
NA | TRBJ1-2 | TRBD1 | TRBV5-1 | CASSLGTVNYGYTF | TGCGCCAGCAGCTTAGGGACAGTTAACTATGGCTACACCTTC
NA | TRBJ2-7 | NA | TRBV28 | CASSLGNVGSYEQYF | TGTGCCAGCAGTTTGGGGAACGTGGGCTCCTACGAGCAGTACTTC
NA | TRBJ2-1 | NA | TRBV6-1 | CASSETLGGTEQFF | TGTGCCAGCAGTGAAACGCTAGGGGGAACTGAGCAGTTCTTC
NA | TRBJ1-2 | TRBD1 | TRBV28 | CALGGQGANYGYTF | TGTGCACTGGGCGGCCAGGGGGCTAACTATGGCTACACCTTC
NA | TRBJ2-2 | TRBD2 | TRBV9 | CASSVAGLAAYTGELFF | TGTGCCAGCAGCGTAGCAGGACTAGCGGCCTACACCGGGGAGCTGTTTTTT
few | TRBJ1-1 | NA | TRBV5-8 | CASSHSPGLDTEAFF | TGTGCCAGCAGCCACTCCCCGGGGTTGGACACTGAAGCTTTCTTT
NA | TRBJ2-7 | NA | TRBV15 | CATSRDTGRFYEQYF | TGTGCCACCAGCAGAGATACGGGCAGATTCTACGAGCAGTACTTC
NA | TRBJ1-4 | NA | TRBV6-1 | CASSGQGKATNEKLFF | TGTGCCAGCAGTGGGCAGGGGAAGGCAACTAATGAAAAACTGTTTTTT
NA | TRBJ1-2 | NA | TRBV5-1 | CASSLGGLGGYTF | TGCGCCAGCAGCTTAGGAGGGTTAGGTGGCTACACCTTC
NA | TRBJ2-2 | NA | TRBV6-1 | CASMDRDKNTGELFF | TGTGCCAGCATGGACAGAGACAAGAACACCGGGGAGCTGTTTTTT
many | TRBJ2-7 | NA | TRBV7-3 | CASSLTGVPSYEQYF | TGTGCCAGCAGCTTAACGGGCGTACCGTCCTACGAGCAGTACTTC
NA | TRBJ1-1 | TRBD1 | TRBV7-3 | CASSRGQGTEAFF | TGTGCCAGCAGCAGGGGACAGGGTACTGAAGCTTTCTTT
once | TRBJ2-7 | NA | TRBV7-6 | CASSQNSALSYEQYF | TGTGCCAGCAGTCAAAATAGCGCTCTCTCCTACGAGCAGTACTTC
NA | TRBJ1-5 | TRBD1 | TRBV6-5 | CASSLQGDQPQHF | TGTGCCAGCAGCCTGCAGGGGGATCAGCCCCAGCATTTT
NA | TRBJ2-7 | NA | TRBV2 | CASRASSSYEQYF | TGTGCCAGTAGGGCCTCCAGCTCCTACGAGCAGTACTTC
few | TRBJ2-5 | NA | TRBV7-2 | CASSLDRGTQTQYF | TGTGCCAGCAGCTTAGACCGGGGGACACAGACCCAGTACTTC
NA | TRBJ2-1 | TRBD2 | TRBV5-1 | CASSRTSGGSYNEQFF | TGCGCCAGCAGCAGGACTAGCGGGGGCTCCTACAATGAGCAGTTCTTC
NA | TRBJ1-4 | TRBD1 | TRBV2 | CASSAGGIWEKLFF | TGTGCCAGCAGCGCAGGGGGCATCTGGGAAAAACTGTTTTTT
NA | TRBJ2-1 | NA | TRBV5-1 | CASSLGAGNEQFF | TGCGCCAGCAGCTTGGGAGCTGGCAATGAGCAGTTCTTC
NA | TRBJ1-5 | NA | TRBV30 | CAWSEDRNQPQHF | TGTGCCTGGAGCGAAGACAGGAATCAGCCCCAGCATTTT
NA | TRBJ2-5 | TRBD1 | TRBV5-6 | CASSTGQRETQYF | TGTGCCAGCAGCACGGGACAGAGGGAGACCCAGTACTTC
NA | TRBJ2-1 | TRBD2 | TRBV5-4 | CASSLPSGSYNEQFF | TGTGCCAGCAGCTTACCTAGCGGCTCCTACAATGAGCAGTTCTTC
once | TRBJ1-1 | NA | TRBV25-1 | CASSPETIEAFF | TGTGCCAGCAGTCCGGAGACTATTGAAGCTTTCTTT
NA | TRBJ2-7 | NA | TRBV5-6 | CASSSFDEEQYF | TGTGCCAGCAGCTCCTTTGATGAGGAGCAGTACTTC
few | TRBJ2-1 | NA | TRBV6-1 | CASREGVLYEQFF | TGTGCCAGCAGAGAGGGAGTTCTATATGAGCAGTTCTTC
NA | TRBJ2-1 | NA | TRBV2 | CASSEVQSSYNEQFF | TGTGCCAGCAGTGAAGTACAGAGCTCCTACAATGAGCAGTTCTTC
NA | TRBJ2-7 | TRBD2 | TRBV7-8 | CASRPDSGNSYEQYF | TGTGCCAGCAGGCCCGACAGCGGGAACTCCTACGAGCAGTACTTC
few | TRBJ2-2 | NA | TRBV10-3 | CAISVGITGELFF | TGTGCCATCAGTGTCGGAATCACCGGGGAGCTGTTTTTT
few | TRBJ1-2 | NA | TRBV29-1 | CSVEGTEYYGYTF | TGCAGCGTTGAAGGGACAGAGTACTATGGCTACACCTTC
NA | TRBJ2-7 | TRBD1 | TRBV28 | CASSPRTGNPYEQYF | TGTGCCAGCAGTCCTCGGACAGGGAACCCCTACGAGCAGTACTTC
NA | TRBJ2-5 | NA | TRBV30 | CAWSGEETQYF | TGTGCCTGGTCCGGGGAAGAGACCCAGTACTTC
NA | TRBJ1-2 | TRBD1 | TRBV19 | CASKRDRGFGYTF | TGTGCCAGTAAGAGGGACAGGGGGTTTGGCTACACCTTC
NA | TRBJ2-1 | TRBD2 | TRBV10-3 | CAIRASGRVNEQFF | TGTGCCATCAGAGCTAGCGGGAGGGTCAATGAGCAGTTCTTC
NA | TRBJ2-5 | NA | TRBV11-2 | CASSLDRGDQETQYF | TGTGCCAGCAGCTTAGATAGGGGGGATCAAGAGACCCAGTACTTC
NA | TRBJ2-1 | TRBD1 | TRBV14 | CASSPMDRVNEQFF | TGTGCCAGCAGCCCGATGGACAGGGTCAATGAGCAGTTCTTC
NA | TRBJ2-3 | TRBD1 | TRBV15 | CATSKETGTATIDTQYF | TGTGCCACCAGCAAAGAAACCGGGACAGCGACCATAGATACGCAGTATTTT
NA | TRBJ1-5 | NA | TRBV13 | CASSLGLRNQPQHF | TGTGCCAGCAGCTTGGGCCTTCGCAATCAGCCCCAGCATTTT
few | TRBJ1-4 | NA | TRBV4-1 | CASSQDRVTNEKLFF | TGCGCCAGCAGCCAAGACCGGGTAACTAATGAAAAACTGTTTTTT
NA | TRBJ2-7 | NA | TRBV2 | CASSLQGYEQYF | TGTGCCAGCAGCCTACAGGGCTACGAGCAGTACTTC
NA | TRBJ2-3 | NA | TRBV27 | CASSLTRLLTDTQYF | TGTGCCAGCAGTTTGACAAGGCTACTCACAGATACGCAGTATTTT
NA | TRBJ1-4 | NA | TRBV19 | CSGNPATNEKLFF | TGTTCAGGGAATCCTGCAACTAATGAAAAACTGTTTTTT
NA | TRBJ2-5 | NA | TRBV18 | CASSPPGAPETQYF | TGTGCCAGCTCACCCCCGGGCGCTCCAGAGACCCAGTACTTC
NA | TRBJ2-3 | TRBD1 | TRBV18 | CASSPGDRGQYF | TGTGCCAGCTCACCAGGGGACAGGGGGCAGTATTTT
NA | TRBJ2-5 | TRBD1 | TRBV19 | CASSPYGTALVGAQYF | TGTGCCAGTAGTCCCTACGGGACAGCCCTGGTCGGGGCCCAGTACTTC
NA | TRBJ2-3 | TRBD2 | TRBV7-2 | CASTRTSSTDTQYF | TGTGCCAGCACCCGGACTAGCAGCACAGATACGCAGTATTTT
few | TRBJ2-2 | TRBD2 | TRBV4-1 | CASWAPGLAISGELFF | TGCGCCAGTTGGGCCCCGGGACTAGCGATCTCGGGGGAGCTGTTTTTT